This is a list of T cell receptor beta chains from one sample in a study of T cells in localized non-small cell lung cancer. This table comes from immunoSEQ multiplex PCR, and its TCRdb copy is limited to in-frame clones, with some not included. The data show roughly 39,000 clones, approximately 86% seen once. The source material was peripheral blood, sampled before any cancer treatment. The receptors stem from a man aged 18 to 49 with stage I lung adenocarcinoma. The CDR3 runs from the conserved cysteine through the conserved F or W. The D gene is left open where the match is weak. Clone sizes are given selectively: once, few, many, or a class where the clone is expanded.

TGCGCCAGCAGTGCAGGTCTACTGGGCAATCAGCCCCAGCATTTT	CASSAGLLGNQPQHF	TRBV10-2	TRBJ1-5	-	-
TGTGCCAGCAGTGAAAAGGGGGGTGGGGAAAAACTGTTTTTT	CASSEKGGGEKLFF	TRBV6-1	TRBJ1-4	-	once
TGTGCCAGCAGCTTGAGAGATACGCAGTATTTT	CASSLRDTQYF	TRBV7-2	TRBJ2-3	-	-
TGCGCCAGCAGGCGGGCCAGGGAGGCTTCTTCAAATGGCACTGAAGCTTTCTTT	CASRRAREASSNGTEAFF	TRBV5-1	TRBJ1-1	-	-
TGTGCCAGCAGTTACTCGTCGGATGGCTACACCTTC	CASSYSSDGYTF	TRBV6-6	TRBJ1-2	-	-
TGTGCCAGTAGTGTCGCGAACACCGGGGAGCTGTTTTTT	CASSVANTGELFF	TRBV19	TRBJ2-2	-	-
TGCGCCAGCAGCGGAGGACAGGGGGCGACGAATGAGCAGTTCTTC	CASSGGQGATNEQFF	TRBV5-1	TRBJ2-1	TRBD1	-
TGCGCCAGCAGCGCGCCGGGACAGGGGTATGGCTACACCTTC	CASSAPGQGYGYTF	TRBV5-1	TRBJ1-2	TRBD1	-
TGCAGCGTTGTGACCCTTAGCACAGATACGCAGTATTTT	CSVVTLSTDTQYF	TRBV29-1	TRBJ2-3	-	-
TGTGCCAGCAGCCCCGTGGCCTACAATGAGCAGTTCTTC	CASSPVAYNEQFF	TRBV27	TRBJ2-1	-	-
TGCGCCAGCAGCCAAGAGACCCTGCAGGGGGCCCAACCCTACGAGCAGTACTTC	CASSQETLQGAQPYEQYF	TRBV4-3	TRBJ2-7	TRBD1	-
TGTGCCAGCAGCTTAGCCTCCGGCGCTAACACCATATATTTT	CASSLASGANTIYF	TRBV7-2	TRBJ1-3	-	once
TGTGCCAGCAGTAAGACCTCCATGAACACTGAAGCTTTCTTT	CASSKTSMNTEAFF	TRBV6-5	TRBJ1-1	-	few
TGTGCCAGCGGTGGGGACAGCTATGGCTACACCTTC	CASGGDSYGYTF	TRBV7-8	TRBJ1-2	TRBD1	-
TGTGCCAGTAGTGGCACAAGGACTAGCTCCTATAATTCACCCCTCCACTTT	CASSGTRTSSYNSPLHF	TRBV19	TRBJ1-6	-	-
TGTGCCAGCAGCTTAGCGGACGGGAACACTGAAGCTTTCTTT	CASSLADGNTEAFF	TRBV7-9	TRBJ1-1	-	-
TGTGCCAGCAGCTTAGATTATAATCAGCCCCAGCATTTT	CASSLDYNQPQHF	TRBV7-9	TRBJ1-5	-	-
TGTGCCAGCAGTGAATACGGACAGGCGAACTATGGCTACACCTTC	CASSEYGQANYGYTF	TRBV6-1	TRBJ1-2	TRBD1	few
TGTGCCAGCAGCCCCCTAGGTGTAGCGGAAGAGACCCAGTACTTC	CASSPLGVAEETQYF	TRBV7-3	TRBJ2-5	-	-
TGTGCCAGCAGCGTTAGCGGGGGATACAATGAGCAGTTCTTC	CASSVSGGYNEQFF	TRBV9	TRBJ2-1	TRBD2	-
TGTGCCAGTAGTAATCGGGAAGGGGGCGAAAAACTGTTTTTT	CASSNREGGEKLFF	TRBV19	TRBJ1-4	TRBD1	-
TGTGCCACCTCAAATTACAGGGGCGGTATTACAGATACGCAGTATTTT	CATSNYRGGITDTQYF	TRBV15	TRBJ2-3	TRBD1	-
TGTGCCAGCAGTGGGACTAGCGGGGGGGCGTCTTACAATGAGCAGTTCTTC	CASSGTSGGASYNEQFF	TRBV6-4	TRBJ2-1	TRBD2	-
TGTGCCTTTACAGGGGACGGTCCTGGCTACACCTTC	CAFTGDGPGYTF	TRBV30	TRBJ1-2	TRBD1	-
TGTGCCAGTAGTATAATGGCAGTCCAGCCCCAGCATTTT	CASSIMAVQPQHF	TRBV19	TRBJ1-5	-	-
TGTGCCTGGAGTGTGGAAGGGGTAAACACTGAAGCTTTCTTT	CAWSVEGVNTEAFF	TRBV30	TRBJ1-1	-	-
TGTGCCAGCAGCAGGGGGGGAACGAACACCGGGGAGCTGTTTTTT	CASSRGGTNTGELFF	TRBV7-2	TRBJ2-2	-	once
TGTGCCAGCAGTGTGCGACGCCTAAGCACAGATACGCAGTATTTT	CASSVRRLSTDTQYF	TRBV6-1	TRBJ2-3	-	-
TGTGCCAGCAGCCAAAGGGCAGGGGCAGACTATGGCTACACCTTC	CASSQRAGADYGYTF	TRBV7-2	TRBJ1-2	-	-
TGTGCCAGCAGGATTAACGGGGGCACTGAAGCTTTCTTT	CASRINGGTEAFF	TRBV6-5	TRBJ1-1	-	-
TGCGCCAGCAGCTTTTCCGGACAGGGGGACATTCAGTACTTC	CASSFSGQGDIQYF	TRBV5-1	TRBJ2-4	TRBD1	-
TGTGCCAGCAGCTTAGTTGAGGGCGACCAAGAGACCCAGTACTTC	CASSLVEGDQETQYF	TRBV7-9	TRBJ2-5	-	-
TGTGCCAGCAGCTCCCTCTACAGGGGGCCTGGAAACACCATATATTTT	CASSSLYRGPGNTIYF	TRBV11-2	TRBJ1-3	TRBD1	-
TGTGCCAGCAGCTCGGACAGGGGCACAGATACGCAGTATTTT	CASSSDRGTDTQYF	TRBV7-9	TRBJ2-3	TRBD1	-
TGTGCCACCAGCAGAGACGGGTCGGGAAACTACGAGCAGTACTTC	CATSRDGSGNYEQYF	TRBV15	TRBJ2-7	-	-
TGTGCCAGTAGTATCGGGACCTACACAGATACGCAGTATTTT	CASSIGTYTDTQYF	TRBV19	TRBJ2-3	-	-
TGTGCCAGCAGCGTATCCCACGGACGGACCGGTTCACCCCTCCACTTT	CASSVSHGRTGSPLHF	TRBV9	TRBJ1-6	-	-
TGTGCCAGCTCACCATACGACAGGGCGAACACCGGGGAGCTGTTTTTT	CASSPYDRANTGELFF	TRBV18	TRBJ2-2	TRBD1	-
TGCGCCAGCAGCCTCAACCGGGACACTCACTCCTACGAGCAGTACTTC	CASSLNRDTHSYEQYF	TRBV5-1	TRBJ2-7	-	-
TGTGCCAGCAGCGTAGAACCTGAGAACACTGAAGCTTTCTTT	CASSVEPENTEAFF	TRBV9	TRBJ1-1	-	-
TGTGCCACCATCGGACAGGGATATGCCACTGAAGCTTTCTTT	CATIGQGYATEAFF	TRBV5-4	TRBJ1-1	TRBD1	-
TGTGCCAGCTCACTCGACAGGGATCAGCCCCAGCATTTT	CASSLDRDQPQHF	TRBV18	TRBJ1-5	TRBD1	once